This T cell receptor (beta chain) appears in the sequencing data of a study of blood T cell repertoires in COVID-19. Germline CDR1 and CDR2: SGDLS and YYNGEE. The CDR3 spans 14 residues. Trimming removed 0 bases from V and 2 bases from J, with 9 bases in between. Only in-frame clones appear in the TCRdb table, and some are missing; sequencing was by immunoSEQ multiplex PCR. Among 400,000 to 550,000 clones listed, around nine tenths were seen once. This chain links TRBV9 with TRBJ2-7, with D tentatively TRBD1 (5 bases). Sequencing input: PBMCs or T cells enriched from blood (not recorded which). This TCR came from a young woman with acute COVID-19. CDR3 nucleotide sequence: TGTGCCAGCAGCGTAGTTCTCAGGGCCTACGAGCAGTACTTC. It encodes CASSVVLRAYEQYF.